The rows below give T cell receptor beta chains drawn from one sample of a study of control samples from healthy donors and cancer patients. Clones were sequenced by immunoSEQ multiplex PCR, and TCRdb holds only the in-frame ones, with some missing. The sample consists of about 92,000 clones, roughly four fifths of them appearing once. The sample taken for sequencing was blood. The receptor source for this set is a woman aged 55 to 70 in good health. Each CDR3 is given with its conserved first and last residue. D genes are given only for firm matches. Part of the rows lack a size; the others show once, few, many or a class for expanded clones.

D	size	V	J	CDR3	DNA
.	.	TRBV5-1	TRBJ2-2	CASSSTYQVNTGELFF	TGCGCCAGCAGCTCGACTTATCAGGTGAACACCGGGGAGCTGTTTTTT
.	once	TRBV2	TRBJ1-3	CASGGQGNTIYF	TGTGCCAGCGGCGGACAGGGAAACACCATATATTTT
.	.	TRBV2	TRBJ1-1	CASSEQEMVLAFF	TGTGCCAGCAGTGAACAGGAAATGGTTTTGGCTTTCTTT
TRBD1	.	TRBV28	TRBJ1-1	CASSFLGQGQGSTEAFF	TGTGCCAGCAGTTTTTTGGGTCAAGGACAGGGTAGTACTGAAGCTTTCTTT
.	.	TRBV9	TRBJ1-2	CASSVALEAYGYTF	TGTGCCAGCAGCGTAGCTTTGGAAGCGTATGGCTACACCTTC
.	.	TRBV6-2/TRBV6-3	TRBJ2-3	CASSYSPHRGGTDTQYF	TGTGCCAGCAGTTACTCTCCCCACCGGGGAGGCACAGATACGCAGTATTTT
TRBD1	few	TRBV19	TRBJ1-5	CASSLTGVRQPQHF	TGTGCCAGTAGCCTCACAGGGGTCCGTCAGCCCCAGCATTTT
TRBD2	.	TRBV10-2	TRBJ2-3	CASNLAGSTDTQYF	TGCGCCAGCAACCTAGCGGGATCCACAGATACGCAGTATTTT
TRBD2	.	TRBV23-1	TRBJ2-4	CASSQSLSGGGARKSKNIQYF	TGCGCCAGCAGTCAATCCTTGTCGGGCGGGGGGGCTCGTAAATCCAAAAACATTCAGTACTTC
.	.	TRBV14	TRBJ1-6	CASSQVRGGGYNSPLHF	TGTGCCAGCAGCCAAGTAAGAGGGGGGGGTTATAATTCACCCCTCCACTTT
.	.	TRBV6-6	TRBJ1-1	CASSYSEWQDWTEAFF	TGTGCCAGCAGTTACTCGGAATGGCAGGATTGGACTGAAGCTTTCTTT
.	.	TRBV5-6	TRBJ1-5	CASSLGGLSNQPQHF	TGTGCCAGCAGCTTGGGAGGGCTCAGCAATCAGCCCCAGCATTTT
.	.	TRBV19	TRBJ1-6	CASSIVSSRSPLHF	TGTGCCAGTAGTATAGTAAGCTCTCGATCACCCCTCCACTTT
.	.	TRBV6-1	TRBJ1-2	CASSERRIAPNYGYTF	TGTGCCAGCAGTGAGAGACGAATTGCGCCTAACTATGGCTACACCTTC
TRBD2	.	TRBV7-2	TRBJ2-7	CASRVTGTSASYEQYF	TGTGCCAGCAGGGTGACCGGGACTAGCGCCTCCTACGAGCAGTACTTC
.	few	TRBV20-1	TRBJ1-1	CSASGAAYSNTEAFF	TGCAGTGCTAGTGGGGCAGCCTATTCGAACACTGAAGCTTTCTTT
.	.	TRBV7-9	TRBJ1-2	CASSLAGGTEDGYTF	TGTGCCAGCAGCTTAGCGGGGGGGACGGAGGATGGCTACACCTTC
TRBD1	once	TRBV11-3	TRBJ1-1	CASSFTGGTEAFF	TGTGCCAGCAGCTTTACAGGGGGCACTGAAGCTTTCTTT
.	.	TRBV10-2	TRBJ2-5	CASSPGTPSEDQYF	TGCGCCAGCAGCCCCGGGACTCCCTCCGAGGACCAGTACTTC
TRBD2	.	TRBV29-1	TRBJ2-3	CSVDPTSGSGTDTQYF	TGCAGCGTTGATCCGACTAGCGGGAGTGGCACAGATACGCAGTATTTT
.	few	TRBV3-1/TRBV3-2	TRBJ2-7	CASSPPRGGTVGEQYF	TGTGCCAGCAGCCCGCCTAGGGGGGGAACGGTGGGCGAGCAGTACTTC
.	.	TRBV9	TRBJ2-1	CASSVAGGGTYPGEQFF	TGTGCCAGCAGCGTAGCCGGGGGCGGGACCTACCCGGGGGAGCAGTTCTTC
.	once	TRBV9	TRBJ1-2	CASSSAFDGYTF	TGTGCCAGCAGCTCGGCTTTCGATGGCTACACCTTC
.	.	TRBV27	TRBJ2-2	CASTDTRVAGELFF	TGTGCCAGCACCGATACCAGGGTAGCCGGGGAGCTGTTTTTT
.	.	TRBV28	TRBJ1-3	CASSSPTPGSGNTIYF	TGTGCCAGCAGTTCACCAACCCCAGGGTCCGGAAACACCATATATTTT
TRBD1	.	TRBV7-9	TRBJ1-3	CASSFTGGENTIYF	TGTGCCAGCAGCTTTACAGGGGGAGAAAACACCATATATTTT
.	.	TRBV4-1	TRBJ2-7	CASSQAVGWEQYF	TGCGCCAGCAGCCAAGCAGTGGGGTGGGAGCAGTACTTC
TRBD1	.	TRBV7-2	TRBJ2-5	CASSRGTGGRETQYF	TGTGCCAGCAGTCGGGGGACAGGGGGGAGGGAGACCCAGTACTTC
TRBD2	.	TRBV5-1	TRBJ2-2	CASSLTSGSPTGELFF	TGCGCCAGCAGCTTAACTAGCGGGAGCCCCACCGGGGAGCTGTTTTTT